The clone carrying this TCR beta chain has more than one count but fewer than ten. This specimen belongs to a study of T cell responses to AZD1222 COVID-19 vaccine. V lost 7 bases and J lost 0, with 16 bases in between. Germline V gene sequence: CDR1 MNHEY, CDR2 SMNVEV (reference sequence). The CDR3 is 15 amino acids. Profiled with immunoSEQ multiplex PCR; TCRdb holds only in-frame clones, not every one. This table holds roughly 100,000 clones, around 83% found once. The chain recombines TRBV27 with TRBJ2-7; weak D call: TRBD1 (6 bases). This receptor was taken from an adult in good health. This specimen consisted of peripheral blood, obtained on day 0 of AZD1222 vaccination. This CDR3 reads CASKKTVGASYEQYF. The CDR3 DNA reads as TGTGCCAGCAAAAAGACAGTGGGGGCCTCCTACGAGCAGTACTTC.